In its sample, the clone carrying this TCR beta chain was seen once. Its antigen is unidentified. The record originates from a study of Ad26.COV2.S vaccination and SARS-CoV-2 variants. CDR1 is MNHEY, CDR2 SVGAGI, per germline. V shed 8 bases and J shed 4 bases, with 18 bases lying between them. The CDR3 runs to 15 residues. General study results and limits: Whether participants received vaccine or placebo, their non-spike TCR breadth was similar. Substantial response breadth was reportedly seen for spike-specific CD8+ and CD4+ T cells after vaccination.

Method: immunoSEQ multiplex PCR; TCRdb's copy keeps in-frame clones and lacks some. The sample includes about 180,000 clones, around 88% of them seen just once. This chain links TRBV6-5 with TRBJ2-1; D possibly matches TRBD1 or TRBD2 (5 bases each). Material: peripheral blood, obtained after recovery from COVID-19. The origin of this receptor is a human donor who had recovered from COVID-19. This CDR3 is CASGHQKRGYNEQFF. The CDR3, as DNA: TGTGCCAGCGGACACCAGAAGAGGGGTTACAATGAGCAGTTCTTC.